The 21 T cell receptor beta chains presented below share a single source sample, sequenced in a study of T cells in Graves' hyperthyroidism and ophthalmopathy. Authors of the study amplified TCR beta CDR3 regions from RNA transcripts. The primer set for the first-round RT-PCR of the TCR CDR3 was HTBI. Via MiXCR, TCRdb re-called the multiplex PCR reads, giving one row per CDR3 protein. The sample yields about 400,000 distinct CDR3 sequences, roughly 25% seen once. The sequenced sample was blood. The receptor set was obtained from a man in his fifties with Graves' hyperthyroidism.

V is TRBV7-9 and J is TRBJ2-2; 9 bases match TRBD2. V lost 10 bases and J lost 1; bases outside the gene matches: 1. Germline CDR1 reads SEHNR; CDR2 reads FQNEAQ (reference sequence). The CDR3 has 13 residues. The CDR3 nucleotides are TGTGCCAAGACTAGCGGGAACACCGGGGAGCTGTTTTTT. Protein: CAKTSGNTGELFF.

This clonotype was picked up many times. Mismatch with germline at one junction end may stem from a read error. CDR3 in DNA: TGTGCCAGCAGCTTAGATTCTTACAATGAGCAGTTCTTC. Protein sequence: CASSLDSYNEQFF. The rearrangement joins TRBV12-3 or TRBV12-4 to TRBJ2-1; D not certain. The CDR3 consists of 13 residues.

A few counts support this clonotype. Written as DNA, the CDR3 is TGCAGCGTTGAACATTCACTAGCGGGAGTACATGAGCAGTTCTTC. Amino acid sequence: CSVEHSLAGVHEQFF. The gene calls are TRBV29-1 and TRBJ2-1, with 11 bases fitting TRBD2. Germline V CDR1 and CDR2: SQVTM, ANQGSEA. This CDR3 is built from 15 residues. V gave up 2 bases and J gave up 8 bases; unmatched junction bases: 8.

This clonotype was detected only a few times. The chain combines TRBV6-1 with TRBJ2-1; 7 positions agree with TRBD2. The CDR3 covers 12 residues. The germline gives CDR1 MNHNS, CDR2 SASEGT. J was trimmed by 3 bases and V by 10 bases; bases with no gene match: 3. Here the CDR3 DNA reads TGTGCCACCGGGACTAACTACAATGAGCAGTTCTTC. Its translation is CATGTNYNEQFF.

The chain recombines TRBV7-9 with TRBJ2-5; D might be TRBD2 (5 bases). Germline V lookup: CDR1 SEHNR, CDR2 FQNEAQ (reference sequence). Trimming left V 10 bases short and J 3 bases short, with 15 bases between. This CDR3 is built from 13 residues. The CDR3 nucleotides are TGTGCCACCCAGGTTGGGAGTGAAGAGACCCAGTACTTC. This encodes CATQVGSEETQYF. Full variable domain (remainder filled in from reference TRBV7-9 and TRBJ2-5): DTGVSQNPRHKITKRGQNVTFRCDPISEHNRLYWYRQTLGQGPEFLTYFQNEAQLEKSRLLSDRFSAERPKGSFSTLEIQRTEQGDSAMYLCATQVGSEETQYFGPGTRLLVL.

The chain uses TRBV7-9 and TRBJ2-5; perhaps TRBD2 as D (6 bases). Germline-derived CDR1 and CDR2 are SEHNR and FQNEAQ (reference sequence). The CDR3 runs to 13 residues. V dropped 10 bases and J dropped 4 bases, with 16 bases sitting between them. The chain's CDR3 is CATLPGVGETQYF. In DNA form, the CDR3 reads TGTGCCACCCTCCCGGGAGTGGGAGAGACCCAGTACTTC.

This chain's CDR3 is CAWSGRDEQFF. Here the CDR3 DNA reads TGTGCCTGGAGTGGAAGGGATGAGCAGTTCTTC. This chain uses TRBV30 with TRBJ2-1, with D unclear. This CDR3 has 11 amino acids. Germline loops: CDR1 GTSNPN, CDR2 SVGIG (reference sequence). Trimming removed 1 base at V and 8 bases at J, with 6 bases between.

The CDR3 coding sequence is TGTGCCAGCAGTCCCTTTCCCCCGGGACAGGGGCGTCAGCCCCAGCATTTT. It codes for CASSPFPPGQGRQPQHF. The chain is built from TRBV6-1 and TRBJ1-5, with TRBD1 matching 10 bases. From germline, CDR1 is MNHNS and CDR2 SASEGT. J lost 6 bases, V lost 5 bases, and 13 bases had no gene match. The length of the CDR3 is 17 residues.

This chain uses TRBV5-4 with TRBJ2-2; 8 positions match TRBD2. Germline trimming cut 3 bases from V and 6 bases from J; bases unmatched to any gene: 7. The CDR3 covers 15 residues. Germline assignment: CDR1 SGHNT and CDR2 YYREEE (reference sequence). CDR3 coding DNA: TGTGCCAGCAGCTCAGATGCGACTAGCGCCGGGGAGCTGTTTTTT. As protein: CASSSDATSAGELFF.

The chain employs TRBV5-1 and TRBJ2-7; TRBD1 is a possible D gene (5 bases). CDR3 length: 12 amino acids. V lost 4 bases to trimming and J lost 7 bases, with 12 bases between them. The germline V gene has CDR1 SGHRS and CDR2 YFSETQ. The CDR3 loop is CASSAPGREQYF. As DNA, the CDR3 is TGCGCCAGCAGCGCTCCAGGGCGTGAGCAGTACTTC.

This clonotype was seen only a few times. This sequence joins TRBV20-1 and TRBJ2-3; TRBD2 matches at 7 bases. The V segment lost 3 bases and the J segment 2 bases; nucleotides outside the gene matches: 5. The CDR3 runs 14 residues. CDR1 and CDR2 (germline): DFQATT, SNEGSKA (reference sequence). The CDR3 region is CSASAGVATDTQYF. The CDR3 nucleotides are TGCAGTGCTAGTGCGGGAGTGGCCACAGATACGCAGTATTTT.

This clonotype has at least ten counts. The CDR3 loop reads CASSKVHRGSFNQPQHF. CDR3 DNA sequence: TGTGCCAGCAGTAAAGTGCATCGGGGGTCATTCAATCAGCCCCAGCATTTT. The chain has TRBV6-1 and TRBJ1-5; D may be TRBD1 (5 bases). The germline gives CDR1 MNHNS, CDR2 SASEGT. V lost 5 bases and J lost 3, with 20 bases in between. CDR3 length: 17 amino acids.

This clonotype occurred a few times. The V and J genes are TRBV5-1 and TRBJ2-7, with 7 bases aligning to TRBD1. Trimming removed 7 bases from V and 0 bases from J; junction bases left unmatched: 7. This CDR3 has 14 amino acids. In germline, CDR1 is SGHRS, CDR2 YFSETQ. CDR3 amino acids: CASPQPGGSYEQYF. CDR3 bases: TGCGCCAGCCCGCAACCAGGGGGCTCCTACGAGCAGTACTTC.

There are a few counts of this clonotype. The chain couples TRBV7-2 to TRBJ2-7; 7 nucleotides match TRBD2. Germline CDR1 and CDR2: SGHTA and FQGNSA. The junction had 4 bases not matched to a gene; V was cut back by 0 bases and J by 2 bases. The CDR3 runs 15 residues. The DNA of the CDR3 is TGTGCCAGCAGCTTAGCGCGGACTAGTACCTACGAGCAGTACTTC. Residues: CASSLARTSTYEQYF.

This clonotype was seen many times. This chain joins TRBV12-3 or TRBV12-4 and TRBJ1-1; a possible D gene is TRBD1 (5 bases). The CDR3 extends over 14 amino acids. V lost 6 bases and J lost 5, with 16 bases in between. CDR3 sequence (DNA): TGTGCCAGCAGATTACAGGTGGGAGGGACTGAAGCTTTCTTT. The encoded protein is CASRLQVGGTEAFF.

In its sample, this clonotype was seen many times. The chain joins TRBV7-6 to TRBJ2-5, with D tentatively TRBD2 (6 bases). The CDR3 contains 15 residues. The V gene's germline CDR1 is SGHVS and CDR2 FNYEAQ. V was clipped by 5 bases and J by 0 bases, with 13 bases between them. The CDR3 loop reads CASSPRGDYQETQYF. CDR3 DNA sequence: TGTGCCAGCAGCCCCCGAGGGGACTACCAAGAGACCCAGTACTTC.

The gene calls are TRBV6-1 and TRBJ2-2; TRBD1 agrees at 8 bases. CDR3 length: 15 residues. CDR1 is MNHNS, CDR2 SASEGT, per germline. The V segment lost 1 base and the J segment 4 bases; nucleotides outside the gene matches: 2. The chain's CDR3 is CASSEGTGSTGELFF. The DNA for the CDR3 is TGTGCCAGCAGTGAAGGGACAGGGAGCACCGGGGAGCTGTTTTTT.

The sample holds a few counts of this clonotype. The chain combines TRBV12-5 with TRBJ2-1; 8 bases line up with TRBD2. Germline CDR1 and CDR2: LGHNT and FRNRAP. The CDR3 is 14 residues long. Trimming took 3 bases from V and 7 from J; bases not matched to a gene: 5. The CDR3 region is CASGLSGRRNEQFF. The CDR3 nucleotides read TGTGCTAGTGGTTTAAGCGGGAGAAGGAATGAGCAGTTCTTC.

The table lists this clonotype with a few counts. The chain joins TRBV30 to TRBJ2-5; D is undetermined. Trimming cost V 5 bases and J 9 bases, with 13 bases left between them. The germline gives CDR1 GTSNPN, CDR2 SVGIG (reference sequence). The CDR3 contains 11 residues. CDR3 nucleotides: TGTGCCTGGCGCGATAGTTTGGCCCAGTACTTC. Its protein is CAWRDSLAQYF.

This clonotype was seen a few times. The CDR3 DNA reads TGTGCCAGCAGCTATCCGGGACACCCGATTGTTGGTTACACTGAAGCTTTCTTT. It yields the protein CASSYPGHPIVGYTEAFF. The rearrangement links TRBV11-2 to TRBJ1-1, with a weak D call TRBD1 (6 bases). Germline CDR1 SGHAT, CDR2 FQNNGV. The V end lost 4 bases, the J end lost 3 bases, and 24 bases lay between the germline ends. The CDR3 is 18 residues long.

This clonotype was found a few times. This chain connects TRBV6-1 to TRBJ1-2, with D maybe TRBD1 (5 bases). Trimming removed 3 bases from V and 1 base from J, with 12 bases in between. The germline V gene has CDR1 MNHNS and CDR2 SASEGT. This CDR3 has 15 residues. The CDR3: CASSEGVRGNYGYTF. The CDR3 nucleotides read TGTGCCAGCAGTGAGGGGGTCCGGGGTAACTATGGCTACACCTTC.